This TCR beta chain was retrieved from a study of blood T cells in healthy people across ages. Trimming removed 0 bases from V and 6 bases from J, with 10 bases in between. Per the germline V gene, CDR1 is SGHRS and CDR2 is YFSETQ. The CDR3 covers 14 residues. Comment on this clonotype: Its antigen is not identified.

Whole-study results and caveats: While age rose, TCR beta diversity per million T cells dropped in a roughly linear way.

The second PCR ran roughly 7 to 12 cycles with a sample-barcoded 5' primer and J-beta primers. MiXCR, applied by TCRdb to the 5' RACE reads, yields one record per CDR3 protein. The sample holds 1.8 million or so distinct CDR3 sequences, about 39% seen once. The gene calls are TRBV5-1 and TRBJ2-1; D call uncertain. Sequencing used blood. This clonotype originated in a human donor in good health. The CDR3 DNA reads TGCGCCAGCAGCTTGGCAGTTACAACCAATGAGCAGTTCTTC. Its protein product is CASSLAVTTNEQFF.